This is a list of T cell receptor beta chains from one sample in a study of OX40 agonist ivuxolimab in advanced cancers. Only in-frame clones appear in the TCRdb table, and some are missing; sequencing was by immunoSEQ multiplex PCR. The table lists about 70,000 clones, about nine tenths of them singletons, with roughly 3% in the top ten. Source: CD4+ or CD8+ T cells sorted from blood, taken in a trial of the OX40 agonist ivuxolimab. These receptors all come from an adult with an advanced solid tumor such as melanoma, head and neck, liver or kidney cancer. Each CDR3 is given with its conserved first and last residue. The D gene is left open where the match is weak.

v_call	j_call	d_call	cdr3_aa	cdr3_nt
TRBV5-4	TRBJ2-5	-	CASSSAFSGLQETQYF	TGTGCCAGCAGCTCCGCCTTCTCTGGGTTACAAGAGACCCAGTACTTC
TRBV5-1	TRBJ1-1	TRBD1	CASSTQTGANTEAFF	TGCGCCAGCAGCACCCAGACAGGGGCGAACACTGAAGCTTTCTTT
TRBV28	TRBJ1-5	-	CASQWSNQPQHF	TGTGCCAGTCAGTGGAGCAATCAGCCCCAGCATTTT
TRBV10-2	TRBJ1-1	-	CASSVEGLDTEAFF	TGCGCCAGCAGTGTTGAAGGGCTGGACACTGAAGCTTTCTTT
TRBV19	TRBJ1-2	-	CASSIVMGKANYGYTF	TGTGCCAGTAGTATAGTAATGGGGAAAGCTAACTATGGCTACACCTTC
TRBV4-2	TRBJ2-1	-	CASSQQGHYNEQFF	TGTGCCAGCAGCCAGCAGGGCCACTACAATGAGCAGTTCTTC
TRBV27	TRBJ1-2	TRBD1	CASSLDRVYYTF	TGTGCCAGCAGTCTAGACAGGGTTTACTACACCTTC
TRBV2	TRBJ2-7	-	CASSGGNEQYF	TGTGCCAGCAGTGGGGGTAACGAGCAGTACTTC
TRBV30	TRBJ2-7	TRBD1	CAWSSGQGDSYEQYF	TGTGCCTGGAGTTCGGGACAGGGGGACTCCTACGAGCAGTACTTC
TRBV6-1	TRBJ1-5	-	CASSEGGESNQPQHF	TGTGCCAGCAGTGAAGGTGGAGAAAGCAATCAGCCCCAGCATTTT